This TCR beta chain is drawn from a study of CD8 T cells in Susac syndrome. Random hexamers served to reverse transcribe roughly 0.45 to 1 ug RNA. TCRdb passed the immunoSEQ multiplex PCR reads through MiXCR, listing each CDR3 protein once. Here the sample spans 300,000 or so distinct CDR3 sequences, 92% being singletons. Trimming shortened V by 4 bases and J by 0 bases, and 20 bases separated the two germline ends. The CDR3 has 18 amino acids. Germline CDR1 and CDR2: MNHEY and SVGEGT. FACS was used to enrich TEMRA cells, whereas the CD8+ and CD4+ T cells were obtained by negative isolation. Sequenced: CD4+ T cells from PBMCs. This chain connects TRBV6-2 or TRBV6-3 to TRBJ2-3; the D gene is possibly TRBD2 (6 bases). The TCR sequence derives from a human donor with multiple sclerosis. The CDR3 sequence: CASSSSTSLATSTDTQYF. CDR3 DNA sequence: TGTGCCAGCAGTTCATCCACATCTCTAGCGACTAGCACAGATACGCAGTATTTT.